These 5 T cell receptor beta chains originate from one sample sequenced in a study of T cell responses to AZD1222 COVID-19 vaccine. Clones were sequenced by immunoSEQ multiplex PCR, and TCRdb holds only the in-frame ones, with some missing. Of 95,000 to 100,000 clones in the sample, around 87% were seen once. The sequences come from peripheral blood, collected 28 days after the second AZD1222 dose. The receptor source for this set is an adult who received the AZD1222 COVID-19 vaccine.

Worth noting for this clone: One end of the junction fails to match germline, which may point to a read error. V usage is TRBV6-1 and J usage is TRBJ1-1; D remains ambiguous. The CDR3 runs to 16 residues. The germline CDR1 and CDR2 sequences are MNHNS and SASEGT. The CDR3 reads CATSGKTLGVNTEAFF. The CDR3 region has the DNA TGTGCCACCAGTGGGAAGACTCTCGGGGTGAACACTGAAGCTTTCTTT.

The chain is built from TRBV7-9 and TRBJ2-7, with D unclear. V was pared by 1 base and J by 7 bases, with 14 bases between. Germline assignment: CDR1 SEHNR and CDR2 FQNEAQ (reference sequence). The CDR3 loop spans 14 amino acids. In DNA, the CDR3 is TGTGCCAGCAGCTTAGAAAGCAAGGGCATGGAGCAGTACTTC. It specifies CASSLESKGMEQYF.

The gene calls are TRBV6-5 and TRBJ2-1; 10 nucleotides line up with TRBD2. The junction had 3 bases not matched to a gene; V was cut back by 2 bases and J by 8 bases. Per the germline V gene, CDR1 is MNHEY and CDR2 is SVGAGI. The CDR3 runs to 14 residues. In DNA form, the CDR3 reads TGTGCCAGCAGTTACGGGCTAGCGGGGGATGAGCAGTTCTTC. Its translation: CASSYGLAGDEQFF.

V usage is TRBV3-1 (or the pseudogene TRBV3-2) and J usage is TRBJ2-7; a possible D gene is TRBD2 (5 bases). The CDR3 is made up of 14 amino acids. Trimming left V 1 base short and J 5 bases short, with 12 bases between. Germline V lookup: CDR1 LGHDT, CDR2 YNNKEL (reference sequence). The CDR3 reads CASSQVSSRHEQYF. The CDR3 region has the DNA TGTGCCAGCAGCCAAGTATCTAGCAGGCACGAGCAGTACTTC.

The chain uses TRBV3-1 (or the pseudogene TRBV3-2) and TRBJ1-6; D is unclear. The CDR3 covers 15 residues. Trimming cost V 0 bases and J 14 bases, with 17 bases left between them. Germline CDR1 LGHDT, CDR2 YNNKEL (reference sequence). DNA for the CDR3: TGTGCCAGCAGCCAAGATCGTACAAGCCTGGCGGCCCTCCACTTT. Amino acid sequence: CASSQDRTSLAALHF.